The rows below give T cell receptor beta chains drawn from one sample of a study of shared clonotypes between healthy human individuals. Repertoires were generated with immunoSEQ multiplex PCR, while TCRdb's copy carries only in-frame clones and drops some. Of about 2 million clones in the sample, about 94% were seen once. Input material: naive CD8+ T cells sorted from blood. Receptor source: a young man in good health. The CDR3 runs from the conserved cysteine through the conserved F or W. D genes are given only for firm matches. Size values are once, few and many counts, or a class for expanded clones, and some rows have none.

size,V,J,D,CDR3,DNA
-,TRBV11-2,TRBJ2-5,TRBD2,CASSHGLAGAQYQETQYF,TGTGCCAGCAGCCACGGACTAGCGGGGGCGCAATACCAAGAGACCCAGTACTTC
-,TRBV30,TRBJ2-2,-,CAWSVSGSGELFF,TGTGCCTGGAGTGTATCTGGATCCGGGGAGCTGTTTTTT
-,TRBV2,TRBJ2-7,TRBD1,CASNRGTAAALGYEQYF,TGTGCCAGCAACAGGGGGACTGCAGCTGCCCTAGGCTACGAGCAGTACTTC
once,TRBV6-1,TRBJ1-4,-,CASSEGWEGSEKLFF,TGTGCCAGCAGTGAAGGTTGGGAGGGGAGTGAAAAACTGTTTTTT
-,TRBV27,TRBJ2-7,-,CASSYGQSYEQYF,TGTGCCAGCAGTTACGGGCAGTCCTACGAGCAGTACTTC
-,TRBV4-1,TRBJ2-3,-,CASSQDREDTQYF,TGCGCCAGCAGCCAAGATCGAGAGGATACGCAGTATTTT
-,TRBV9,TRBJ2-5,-,CASSVEAGEIEETQYF,TGTGCCAGCAGCGTAGAGGCAGGGGAGATTGAGGAGACCCAGTACTTC
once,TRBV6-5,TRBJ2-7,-,CASTKLYEQYF,TGTGCCAGCACCAAGCTTTACGAGCAGTACTTC
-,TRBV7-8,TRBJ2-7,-,CASSLGVRGKEYEQYF,TGTGCCAGCAGCTTAGGGGTTAGGGGAAAAGAGTACGAGCAGTACTTC
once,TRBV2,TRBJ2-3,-,CASRGVTDTQYF,TGTGCCAGCAGAGGTGTGACAGATACGCAGTATTTT
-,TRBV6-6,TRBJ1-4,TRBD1,CASGQGWVEKLFF,TGTGCCAGTGGACAGGGTTGGGTTGAAAAACTGTTTTTT
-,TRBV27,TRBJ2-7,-,CASNNQGFAYEQYF,TGTGCCAGCAATAACCAGGGGTTTGCCTACGAGCAGTACTTC
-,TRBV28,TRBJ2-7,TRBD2,CASSIGTSSYEQYF,TGTGCCAGCAGTATCGGGACTAGCTCCTACGAGCAGTACTTC
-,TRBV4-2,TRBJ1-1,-,CASSTNQGNTEAFF,TGTGCCAGCAGCACTAACCAGGGGAACACTGAAGCTTTCTTT
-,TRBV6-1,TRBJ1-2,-,CASSESGLQYGYTF,TGTGCCAGCAGTGAATCCGGTTTACAATATGGCTACACCTTC
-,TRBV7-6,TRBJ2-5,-,CATSAYSGQETQYF,TGTGCCACCTCAGCTTATTCAGGCCAAGAGACCCAGTACTTC
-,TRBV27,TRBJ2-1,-,CASSSSVYNEQFF,TGTGCCAGCAGTTCGTCAGTGTACAATGAGCAGTTCTTC
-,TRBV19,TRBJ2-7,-,CASSIGEMGTYEQYF,TGTGCCAGTAGTATTGGGGAAATGGGAACCTACGAGCAGTACTTC
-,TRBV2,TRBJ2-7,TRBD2,CASSEASTDWGGRASYYEQYF,TGTGCCAGCAGTGAAGCGTCAACAGATTGGGGCGGGAGGGCGTCTTACTACGAGCAGTACTTC
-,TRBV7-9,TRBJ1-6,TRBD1,CASREIRDRFSPLHF,TGTGCCAGCAGGGAAATCCGGGACAGATTTTCACCCCTCCACTTT
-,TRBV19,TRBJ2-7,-,CASSKLGLVYEQYF,TGTGCCAGTAGTAAGTTGGGGTTAGTCTACGAGCAGTACTTC
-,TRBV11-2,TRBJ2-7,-,CASSLSQGSYEQYF,TGTGCCAGCAGCTTGTCGCAGGGCTCCTACGAGCAGTACTTC
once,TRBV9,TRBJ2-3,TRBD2,CASSSRVGGYTDTQYF,TGTGCCAGCAGCTCCCGGGTGGGGGGGTACACAGATACGCAGTATTTT
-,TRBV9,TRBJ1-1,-,CASNPVGNTEAFF,TGTGCCAGCAACCCCGTGGGGAATACTGAAGCTTTCTTT
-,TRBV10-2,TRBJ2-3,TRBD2,CASSEGTSGITDTQYF,TGCGCCAGCAGTGAGGGGACTAGCGGGATTACAGATACGCAGTATTTT
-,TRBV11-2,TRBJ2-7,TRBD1,CASSQGAYEQYF,TGTGCCAGCAGCCAGGGGGCTTACGAGCAGTACTTC
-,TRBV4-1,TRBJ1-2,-,CASSQDPRDYGYTF,TGCGCCAGCAGCCAAGATCCCAGGGACTATGGCTACACCTTC
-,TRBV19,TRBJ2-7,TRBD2,CASSVQPGLLLSEQYF,TGTGCCAGTAGTGTACAACCGGGACTACTCCTGAGCGAGCAGTACTTC
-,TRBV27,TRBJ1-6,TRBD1,CASSSRDRGLYNSPLHF,TGTGCCAGCAGTTCGAGGGACAGGGGGCTTTATAATTCACCCCTCCACTTT
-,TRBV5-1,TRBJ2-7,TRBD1,CASSLETGVVSYEQYF,TGCGCCAGCAGCTTGGAGACAGGGGTGGTGTCCTACGAGCAGTACTTC
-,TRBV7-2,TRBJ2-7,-,CASSWGTYEQYF,TGTGCCAGCAGCTGGGGGACCTACGAGCAGTACTTC
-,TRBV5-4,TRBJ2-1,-,CASSPLRTYNEQFF,TGTGCCAGCAGCCCCTTGCGAACCTACAATGAGCAGTTCTTC
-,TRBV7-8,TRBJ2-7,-,CASSSLNTPIGYEQYF,TGTGCCAGCAGCTCCTTAAACACTCCAATAGGATACGAGCAGTACTTC
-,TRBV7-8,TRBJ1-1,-,CASSLVLNTEAFF,TGTGCCAGCAGCTTAGTGCTGAACACTGAAGCTTTCTTT
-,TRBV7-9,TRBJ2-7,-,CASSLAGDHEQYF,TGTGCCAGCAGCTTAGCAGGGGACCACGAGCAGTACTTC
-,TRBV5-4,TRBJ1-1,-,CAAGVGTEAFF,TGTGCCGCGGGGGTAGGCACTGAAGCTTTCTTT
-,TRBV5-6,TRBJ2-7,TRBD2,CASSFAGDYEQYF,TGTGCCAGCAGCTTCGCGGGGGACTACGAGCAGTACTTC
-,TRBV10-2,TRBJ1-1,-,CASSELDMNTEAFF,TGCGCCAGCAGTGAGTTAGATATGAACACTGAAGCTTTCTTT
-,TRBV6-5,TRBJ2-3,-,CASSYSRAADTQYF,TGTGCCAGCAGTTACTCTCGAGCCGCAGATACGCAGTATTTT
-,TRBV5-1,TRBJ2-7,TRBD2,CASSARGAYEQYF,TGCGCCAGCAGCGCCCGGGGGGCCTACGAGCAGTACTTC
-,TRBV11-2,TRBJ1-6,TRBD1,CASSPGWGRGPSPLHF,TGTGCCAGCAGCCCCGGGTGGGGCAGGGGGCCTTCACCCCTCCACTTT
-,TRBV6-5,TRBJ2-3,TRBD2,CASSYTLAGTDTQYF,TGTGCCAGCAGTTACACACTAGCGGGCACAGATACGCAGTATTTT
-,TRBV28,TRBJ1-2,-,CASSLRGHPNYGYTF,TGTGCCAGCAGTTTGCGGGGACATCCTAACTATGGCTACACCTTC
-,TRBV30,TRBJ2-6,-,CAWSVRGDGGTETF,TGTGCCTGGAGTGTTAGAGGGGATGGGGGAACCGAGACTTTC
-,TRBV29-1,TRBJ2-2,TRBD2,CSVEEGLAGELFF,TGCAGCGTTGAAGAGGGACTAGCCGGGGAGCTGTTTTTT
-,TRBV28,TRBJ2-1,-,CASSLLAGYNEQFF,TGTGCCAGCAGTTTATTGGCGGGGTACAATGAGCAGTTCTTC
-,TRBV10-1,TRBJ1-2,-,CASSEGANYGYTF,TGCGCCAGCAGTGAGGGGGCTAACTATGGCTACACCTTC
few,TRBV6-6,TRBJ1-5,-,CASSTRVLDQPQHF,TGTGCCAGCAGTACCCGGGTCTTAGATCAGCCCCAGCATTTT
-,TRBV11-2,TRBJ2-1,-,CASSLEPSYNEQFF,TGTGCCAGCAGCTTAGAGCCTTCCTACAATGAGCAGTTCTTC
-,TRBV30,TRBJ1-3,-,CAWSVLRRWVDSGNTIYF,TGTGCCTGGAGTGTACTTCGGCGGTGGGTGGACTCTGGAAACACCATATATTTT
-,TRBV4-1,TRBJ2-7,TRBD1,CASSQEHDRGSYEQYF,TGCGCCAGCAGCCAAGAGCATGACAGGGGTTCCTACGAGCAGTACTTC
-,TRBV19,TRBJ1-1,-,CASSRGLGTEAFF,TGTGCCAGTAGTAGGGGGCTTGGCACTGAAGCTTTCTTT
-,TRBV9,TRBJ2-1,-,CASSVEGGAYNEQFF,TGTGCCAGCAGCGTAGAGGGGGGAGCCTACAATGAGCAGTTCTTC
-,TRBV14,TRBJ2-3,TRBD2,CASSPRPGTRNTDTQYF,TGTGCCAGCAGCCCGCGCCCCGGGACTAGAAACACAGATACGCAGTATTTT
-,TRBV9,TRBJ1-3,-,CASSDDGAISGNTIYF,TGTGCCAGCAGCGACGACGGGGCCATCTCTGGAAACACCATATATTTT
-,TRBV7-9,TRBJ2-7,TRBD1,CASSFSTGGYEQYF,TGTGCCAGCAGCTTTTCGACAGGGGGCTACGAGCAGTACTTC
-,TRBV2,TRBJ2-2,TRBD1,CASSGQGGAGTNTGELFF,TGTGCCAGCAGTGGACAGGGGGGCGCAGGGACCAACACCGGGGAGCTGTTTTTT
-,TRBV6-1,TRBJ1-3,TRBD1,CASSEAQGARDTIYF,TGTGCCAGCAGTGAAGCGCAGGGGGCGCGGGACACCATATATTTT
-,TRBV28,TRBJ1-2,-,CASSLGEYYGYTF,TGTGCCAGCAGTTTAGGAGAGTACTATGGCTACACCTTC
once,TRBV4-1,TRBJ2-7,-,CASSPNDGGTLLEQYF,TGCGCCAGCAGCCCAAACGACGGGGGGACACTACTGGAGCAGTACTTC